These 18 T cell receptor beta chains were sequenced from one sample in a study of blood T cell repertoires in COVID-19. Sequenced by immunoSEQ multiplex PCR; TCRdb stores in-frame clones only, minus some. Of 250,000 or so clones detected, around 88% appear once; the ten largest clones hold about 2.1%. Sequenced: peripheral blood. The source is a young man with active or convalescent COVID-19.

The chain joins TRBV5-6 to TRBJ2-2; TRBD1 matches at 7 bases. The CDR3 runs 15 residues. Germline assignment: CDR1 SGHDT and CDR2 YYEEEE. J gave up 4 bases and V 2 bases, and 5 bases lay outside the gene matches. The CDR3 DNA reads as TGTGCCAGCAGCTTACAGGGGCTCGGCACCGGGGAGCTGTTTTTT. Amino acid sequence: CASSLQGLGTGELFF.

The rearrangement links TRBV6-6 to TRBJ1-5; 8 bases fit TRBD1. Germline lookup yields CDR1 MNHNY and CDR2 SVGAGI (reference sequence). The CDR3 is made up of 13 amino acids. V lost 5 bases to trimming and J lost 6 bases; unmatched junction nucleotides: 3. CDR3 loop: CASSQGAFQPQHF. CDR3 sequence (DNA): TGTGCCAGCAGTCAGGGGGCGTTTCAGCCCCAGCATTTT.

The chain has TRBV7-2 and TRBJ2-7, with 11 bases matching TRBD2. This CDR3 is built from 15 residues. Germline CDR1 SGHTA, CDR2 FQGNSA. After removal of 0 bases from V and 3 bases from J, the junction contained 1 base not matched to a gene. CDR3 protein: CASSLAGTSGYEQYF. The CDR3 nucleotides read TGTGCCAGCAGCTTAGCCGGGACTAGCGGCTACGAGCAGTACTTC.

This sequence joins TRBV2 and TRBJ2-1, with TRBD1 identical over 12 bases. Germline V gives CDR1 SNHLY, CDR2 FYNNEI. Unmatched junction bases numbered 14, after V lost 5 bases and J lost 9 bases. The CDR3 runs 17 residues. This CDR3 reads CASSRNFRDRGRSEQFF. CDR3 in DNA: TGTGCCAGCAGTCGTAATTTCCGGGACAGGGGGCGGAGTGAGCAGTTCTTC.

The chain has TRBV3-1 (or the pseudogene TRBV3-2) and TRBJ1-1; 9 bases are shared with TRBD1. From germline, CDR1 is LGHDT and CDR2 YNNKEL (reference sequence). V lost 1 base and J lost 10; bases outside the gene matches: 1. The CDR3 is 12 residues long. The CDR3 nucleotides are TGTGCCAGCAGCCAAGCGACAGGGGGAGCTTTCTTT. Protein: CASSQATGGAFF.

CDR3 DNA: TGTGCCAGCAGCCATTGGTCGGGGGGCCGTCGCGGGGAGCTGTTTTTT. Its protein product is CASSHWSGGRRGELFF. The chain uses TRBV3-1 (or the pseudogene TRBV3-2) and TRBJ2-2, with D possibly TRBD2 on 7 matching bases. Germline V gene sequence: CDR1 LGHDT, CDR2 YNNKEL (reference sequence). The CDR3 length is 16 residues. V lost 3 bases to trimming and J lost 7 bases, with 18 bases between them.

This clone was observed a handful of times. V is TRBV7-9 and J is TRBJ1-5; 7 bases are shared with TRBD1. This CDR3 contains 15 residues. The ends lost 5 bases at V and 4 bases at J; junction bases unmatched: 8. Germline lookup yields CDR1 SEHNR and CDR2 FQNEAQ (reference sequence). CDR3 nucleotides: TGTGCCAGCAGCGACCGGGACAGAACTAATCAGCCCCAGCATTTT. It is translated as CASSDRDRTNQPQHF. The entire variable domain, with the rest obtained from reference TRBV7-9 and TRBJ1-5, is as follows: DTGVSQNPRHKITKRGQNVTFRCDPISEHNRLYWYRQTLGQGPEFLTYFQNEAQLEKSRLLSDRFSAERPKGSFSTLEIQRTEQGDSAMYLCASSDRDRTNQPQHFGDGTRLSIL.

The chain recombines TRBV5-1 with TRBJ2-3; D call uncertain. The CDR3 runs 15 residues. V was shortened by 4 bases and J by 2 bases, with 14 bases between the two germline ends. CDR1 SGHRS and CDR2 YFSETQ come from the germline V gene. The CDR3 bases are TGCGCCAGCAGCCGCGGAAGCACTACCACAGATACGCAGTATTTT. It encodes CASSRGSTTTDTQYF.

The chain has TRBV11-2 and TRBJ2-5, with 10 bases lining up with TRBD2. The V segment lost 1 base and the J segment 1 base; nucleotides outside the gene matches: 3. CDR3 length equals 16 residues. Looked up from germline, CDR1 is SGHAT and CDR2 is FQNNGV. The CDR3 reads CASSLVVAGGQETQYF. As DNA, the CDR3 is TGTGCCAGCAGCTTAGTCGTAGCGGGGGGCCAAGAGACCCAGTACTTC. Full variable domain (rest looked up from reference TRBV11-2 and TRBJ2-5): EAGVAQSPRYKIIEKRQSVAFWCNPISGHATLYWYQQILGQGPKLLIQFQNNGVVDDSQLPKDRFSAERLKGVDSTLKIQPAKLEDSAVYLCASSLVVAGGQETQYFGPGTRLLVL.

This sequence joins TRBV19 and TRBJ1-3; TRBD1 agrees at 9 bases. The CDR3 loop spans 17 amino acids. The germline CDR1 and CDR2 sequences are LNHDA and SQIVND (reference sequence). V was clipped by 3 bases and J by 3 bases; unmatched bases: 9. The CDR3 is CASSIPLTGGGGNTIYF. CDR3 bases: TGTGCCAGTAGTATCCCTTTAACAGGGGGCGGTGGAAACACCATATATTTT.

In its sample, this clone was seen a few times. This chain connects TRBV19 to TRBJ1-4; TRBD1 agrees at 8 bases. The CDR3 spans 16 residues. V dropped 5 bases and J dropped 0; count of bases not matched to a gene: 5. Germline V CDR1 and CDR2: LNHDA, SQIVND (reference sequence). The CDR3 loop reads CASSVRTGSTNEKLFF. The DNA of the CDR3 is TGTGCCAGTAGTGTGAGGACAGGGTCAACTAATGAAAAACTGTTTTTT.

The chain recombines TRBV6-5 with TRBJ2-3; 8 bases fit TRBD2. The germline gives CDR1 MNHEY, CDR2 SVGAGI. CDR3 size: 14 residues. Trimming took 7 bases from V and 4 from J; bases not matched to a gene: 7. CDR3 sequence (DNA): TGTGCCAGCACCCCACGGGGGGGCTCAGATACGCAGTATTTT. This codes for CASTPRGGSDTQYF.

The J gene is TRBJ2-7, the V gene TRBV4-1, with D uncertain. Germline V gene lookup returns CDR1 MGHRA and CDR2 YSYEKL. CDR3 length: 13 residues. Between the trimmed V and J ends, which lost 10 bases and 2 bases, there was a span of 15 bases. CDR3 region: CATAAVVAYEQYF. The CDR3 bases are TGCGCCACCGCCGCGGTAGTTGCCTACGAGCAGTACTTC.

V is TRBV5-1 and J is TRBJ2-5; 7 nucleotides align to TRBD2. There are 16 residues in the CDR3. After removal of 3 bases from V and 0 bases from J, the junction contained 8 bases not matched to a gene. Germline assignment: CDR1 SGHRS and CDR2 YFSETQ. The CDR3 is CASSYGGSGDQETQYF. The DNA for the CDR3 is TGCGCCAGCAGCTACGGGGGGAGCGGGGACCAAGAGACCCAGTACTTC.

This chain connects TRBV19 to TRBJ1-4, with D hard to call. The V end was cut by 11 bases, the J end by 0 bases, with 16 bases between. The CDR3 is 15 amino acids. Germline V lookup: CDR1 LNHDA, CDR2 SQIVND (reference sequence). Written as DNA, the CDR3 is TGTGCCGATGAGGGTACAATCGCAACTAATGAAAAACTGTTTTTT. Translated: CADEGTIATNEKLFF.

This chain links TRBV19 with TRBJ1-6; TRBD1 is a possible D gene (5 bases). The CDR3 runs 17 residues. V lost 4 bases to trimming and J lost 2 bases, with 15 bases between them. The V gene's germline CDR1 is LNHDA and CDR2 SQIVND (reference sequence). CDR3 loop: CASSNSHMTAYNSPLHF. CDR3 nucleotide sequence: TGTGCCAGTAGTAACTCCCATATGACAGCCTATAATTCACCCCTCCACTTT.

This clone has only one observation. The CDR3 DNA sequence: TGTGCCACCAGCAGAGCAAAGGGGGCTGCTGGAAACACCATATATTTT. It codes for CATSRAKGAAGNTIYF. The chain recombines TRBV15 with TRBJ1-3, with 7 nucleotides matching TRBD1. The V gene's germline CDR1 is LNHNV and CDR2 YYDKDF (reference sequence). The CDR3 consists of 16 residues. J gave up 2 bases and V 1 base, and 5 bases lay outside the gene matches.

This chain joins TRBV19 and TRBJ2-7; 8 bases fit TRBD1. Trimming at V came to 4 bases and at J to 5 bases, leaving 4 bases not matched to a gene. Germline CDR1 and CDR2: LNHDA and SQIVND (reference sequence). The CDR3 spans 13 residues. The CDR3 DNA reads TGTGCCAGTAGTACGACAGGGGAACACGAGCAGTACTTC. Encoded protein: CASSTTGEHEQYF. Variable domain in full (rest from reference TRBV19 and TRBJ2-7): DGGITQSPKYLFRKEGQNVTLSCEQNLNHDAMYWYRQDPGQGLRLIYYSQIVNDFQKGDIAEGYSVSREKKESFPLTVTSAQKNPTAFYLCASSTTGEHEQYFGPGTRLTVT.